This is a list of T cell receptor beta chains from one sample in a study of shared clonotypes between healthy human individuals. Only in-frame clones appear in the TCRdb table, and some are missing; sequencing was by immunoSEQ multiplex PCR. The profile shows 2 million to 2.5 million clones, around 92% of them singletons. The source material was naive CD4+ T cells from PBMCs. These receptors were collected from a man younger than 35 in good health. Some clones in this sample may be carry-over from other donors' samples. CDR3s include the opening cysteine and the closing phenylalanine or tryptophan. The order of the fields is D gene, V gene, clone size, J gene, CDR3 protein, CDR3 DNA. D genes are given only for firm matches. Clone size is shown for a subset of rows, as once, few, many or a class of expanded clone.

-	TRBV23-1	-	TRBJ2-4	CASSQRPGQCF	TGCGCCAGCAGTCAGCGACCGGGGCAGTGCTTC
-	TRBV7-9	-	TRBJ2-7	CASRIGGTSVSYEQYF	TGTGCCAGCAGAATAGGGGGGACGTCGGTATCCTACGAGCAGTACTTC
TRBD1	TRBV12-5	-	TRBJ2-3	CASGSGQGTDTQYF	TGTGCTAGTGGTTCGGGACAGGGAACAGATACGCAGTATTTT
TRBD1	TRBV5-4	-	TRBJ1-6	CASSNQGQGDSPLHF	TGTGCCAGCAGCAATCAGGGACAGGGAGACTCACCCCTCCACTTT
-	TRBV4-1	-	TRBJ2-7	CASSQGGLDGSYEQYF	TGCGCCAGCAGCCAAGGAGGCCTGGATGGGTCCTACGAGCAGTACTTC
-	TRBV28	-	TRBJ1-2	CASSNRPYYGYTF	TGTGCCAGCAGTAACAGACCTTACTATGGCTACACCTTC
TRBD1	TRBV5-1	-	TRBJ1-5	CASSSDGQGAQPQHF	TGCGCCAGCAGCTCGGATGGACAGGGGGCTCAGCCCCAGCATTTT
-	TRBV29-1	-	TRBJ1-3	CSVQRGSSGNTIYF	TGCAGCGTTCAAAGGGGAAGCTCTGGAAACACCATATATTTT
-	TRBV7-3	once	TRBJ2-5	CASSLIPGETQYF	TGTGCCAGCAGCTTAATCCCAGGGGAGACCCAGTACTTC
-	TRBV9	once	TRBJ2-3	CASSGRESTDTQYF	TGTGCCAGCAGCGGACGGGAGAGCACAGATACGCAGTATTTT
TRBD2	TRBV29-1	-	TRBJ2-1	CSVEVGGRVNEQFF	TGCAGCGTTGAAGTCGGCGGGAGGGTGAATGAGCAGTTCTTC
-	TRBV20-1	-	TRBJ1-1	CSARSYTEAFF	TGCAGTGCTAGGAGCTACACTGAAGCTTTCTTT
-	TRBV18	-	TRBJ2-5	CASSPLTGRLKTQYF	TGTGCCAGCTCACCACTCACAGGCCGGTTAAAGACCCAGTACTTC
-	TRBV28	-	TRBJ2-7	CASSRTKLKGDF	TGTGCCAGCAGCCGGACGAAATTAAAGGGTGACTTC
-	TRBV29-1	-	TRBJ2-1	CSVRALLNNEQFF	TGCAGCGTTAGGGCCCTCCTAAACAATGAGCAGTTCTTC
-	TRBV15	-	TRBJ2-7	CATSTDSNPRYEQYF	TGTGCCACCAGCACCGACAGTAACCCGAGGTACGAGCAGTACTTC